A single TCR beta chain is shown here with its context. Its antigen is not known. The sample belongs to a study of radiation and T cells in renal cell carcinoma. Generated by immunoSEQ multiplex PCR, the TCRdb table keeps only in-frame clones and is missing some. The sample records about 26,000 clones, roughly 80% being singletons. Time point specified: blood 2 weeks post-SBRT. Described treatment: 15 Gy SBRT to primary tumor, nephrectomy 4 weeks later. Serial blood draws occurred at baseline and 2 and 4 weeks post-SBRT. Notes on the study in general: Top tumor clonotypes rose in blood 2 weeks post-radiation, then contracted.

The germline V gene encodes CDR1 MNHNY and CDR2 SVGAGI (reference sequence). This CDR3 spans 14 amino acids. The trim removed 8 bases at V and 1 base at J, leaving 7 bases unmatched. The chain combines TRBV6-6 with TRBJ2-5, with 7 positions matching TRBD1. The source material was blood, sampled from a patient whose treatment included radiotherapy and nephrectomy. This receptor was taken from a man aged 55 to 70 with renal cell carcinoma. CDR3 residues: CASPWRTGQETQYF. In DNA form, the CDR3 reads TGTGCCAGCCCATGGAGGACAGGCCAAGAGACCCAGTACTTC.